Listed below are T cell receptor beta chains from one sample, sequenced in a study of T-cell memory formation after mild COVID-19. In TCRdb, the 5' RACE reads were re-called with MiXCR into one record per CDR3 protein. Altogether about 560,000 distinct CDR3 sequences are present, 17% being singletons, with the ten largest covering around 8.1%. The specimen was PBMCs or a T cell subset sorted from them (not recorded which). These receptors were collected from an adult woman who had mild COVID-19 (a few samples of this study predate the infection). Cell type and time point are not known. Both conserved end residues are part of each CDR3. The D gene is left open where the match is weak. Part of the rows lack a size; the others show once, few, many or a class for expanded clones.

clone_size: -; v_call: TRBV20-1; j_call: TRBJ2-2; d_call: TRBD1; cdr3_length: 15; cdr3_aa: CSARGTGEAAGELFF; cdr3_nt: TGCAGTGCTAGAGGGACAGGGGAGGCCGCCGGGGAGCTGTTTTTT
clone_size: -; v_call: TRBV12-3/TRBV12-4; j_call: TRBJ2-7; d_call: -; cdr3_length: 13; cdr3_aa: CASRETVSYEQYF; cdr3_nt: TGTGCCAGCAGGGAGACAGTGTCCTACGAGCAGTACTTC
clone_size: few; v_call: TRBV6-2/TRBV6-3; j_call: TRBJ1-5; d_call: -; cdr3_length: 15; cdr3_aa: CASSVPLRLNQPQHF; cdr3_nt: TGTGCCAGCAGCGTCCCGCTCAGGCTCAATCAGCCCCAGCATTTT
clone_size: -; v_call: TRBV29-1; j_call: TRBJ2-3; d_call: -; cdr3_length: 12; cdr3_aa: CSVLQDTIVQYF; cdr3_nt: TGCAGCGTTCTACAAGATACTATTGTGCAGTATTTT
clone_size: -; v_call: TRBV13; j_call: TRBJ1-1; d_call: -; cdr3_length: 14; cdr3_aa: CASSLGGRRTEAFF; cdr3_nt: TGTGCCAGCAGCTTAGGGGGGCGAAGGACTGAAGCTTTCTTT
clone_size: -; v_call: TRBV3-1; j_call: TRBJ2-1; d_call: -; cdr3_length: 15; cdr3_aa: CASSAGSESYNEQFF; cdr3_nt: TGTGCCAGCAGTGCAGGGAGTGAATCCTACAATGAGCAGTTCTTC
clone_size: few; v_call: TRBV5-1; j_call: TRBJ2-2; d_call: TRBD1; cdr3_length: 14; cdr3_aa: CASRSTGDTGELFF; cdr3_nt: TGCGCCAGCAGATCCACAGGGGACACCGGGGAGCTGTTTTTT
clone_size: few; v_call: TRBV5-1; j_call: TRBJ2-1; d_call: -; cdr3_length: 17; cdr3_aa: CASSLEGRRISRNEQFF; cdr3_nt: TGCGCCAGCAGCTTGGAGGGCAGGCGTATCTCGAGGAATGAGCAGTTCTTC
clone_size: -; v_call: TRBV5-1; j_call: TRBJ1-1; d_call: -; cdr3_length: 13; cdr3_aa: CASRGSGGTEAFF; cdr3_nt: TGCGCCAGCAGGGGCAGTGGGGGAACTGAAGCTTTCTTT
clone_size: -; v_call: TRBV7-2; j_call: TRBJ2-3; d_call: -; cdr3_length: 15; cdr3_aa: CASSPRGGSPDTQYF; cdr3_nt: TGTGCCAGCAGCCCCCGTGGGGGGAGTCCAGATACGCAGTATTTT
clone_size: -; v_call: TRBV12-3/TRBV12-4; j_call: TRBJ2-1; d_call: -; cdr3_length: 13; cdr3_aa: CASSPGTENEQFF; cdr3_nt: TGTGCCAGCAGTCCCGGGACGGAGAATGAGCAGTTCTTC
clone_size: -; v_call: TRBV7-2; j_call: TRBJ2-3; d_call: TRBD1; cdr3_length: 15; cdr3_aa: CASSLWGTDTDTQYF; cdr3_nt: TGTGCCAGCAGCCTCTGGGGGACAGACACAGATACGCAGTATTTT
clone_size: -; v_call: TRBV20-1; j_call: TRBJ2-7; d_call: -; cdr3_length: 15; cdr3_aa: CSARDQGRAYYEQYF; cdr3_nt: TGCAGTGCTAGAGATCAAGGTAGAGCTTACTACGAGCAGTACTTC
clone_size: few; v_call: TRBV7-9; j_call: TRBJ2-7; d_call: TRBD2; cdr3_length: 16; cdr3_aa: CASSLVASGRTYEQYF; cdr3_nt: TGTGCCAGCAGCTTAGTAGCTAGCGGGAGAACCTACGAGCAGTACTTC
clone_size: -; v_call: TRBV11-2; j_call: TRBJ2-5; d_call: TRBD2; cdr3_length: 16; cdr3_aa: CASSPGSGVLGETQYF; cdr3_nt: TGTGCCAGCAGCCCGGGAAGCGGGGTTCTTGGAGAGACCCAGTACTTC
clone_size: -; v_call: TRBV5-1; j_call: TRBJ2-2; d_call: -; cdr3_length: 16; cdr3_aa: CASSWTPGWRPGELFF; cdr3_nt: TGCGCCAGCAGCTGGACCCCGGGATGGAGACCTGGGGAGCTGTTTTTT
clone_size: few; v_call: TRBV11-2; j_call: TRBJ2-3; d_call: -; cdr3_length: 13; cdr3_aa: CASSPLAGPRGYF; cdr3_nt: TGTGCCAGCAGCCCCCTGGCGGGTCCTAGGGGGTATTTT
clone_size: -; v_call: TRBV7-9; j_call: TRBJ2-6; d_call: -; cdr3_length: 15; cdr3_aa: CASSDPGSGANVLTF; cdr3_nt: TGTGCCAGCAGCGATCCGGGGTCCGGGGCCAACGTCCTGACTTTC
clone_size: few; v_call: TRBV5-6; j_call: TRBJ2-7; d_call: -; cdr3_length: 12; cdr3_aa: CASSFKSYEQYF; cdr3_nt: TGTGCCAGCAGCTTCAAGTCCTACGAGCAGTACTTC
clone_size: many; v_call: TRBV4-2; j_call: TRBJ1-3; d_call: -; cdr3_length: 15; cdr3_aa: CASSQDVYSGNTIYF; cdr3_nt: TGTGCCAGCAGCCAAGATGTGTACTCTGGAAACACCATATATTTT
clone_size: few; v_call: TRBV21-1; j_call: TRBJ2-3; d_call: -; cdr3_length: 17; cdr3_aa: CASSTRVRRQGTDTQYF; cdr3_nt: TGTGCCAGCAGCACGAGGGTCCGGAGACAGGGGACAGATACGCAGTATTTT
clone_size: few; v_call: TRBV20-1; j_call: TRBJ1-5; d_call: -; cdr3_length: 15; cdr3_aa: CSAWGGVSDNQPQHF; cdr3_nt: TGCAGTGCTTGGGGGGGGGTTAGTGACAATCAGCCCCAGCATTTT
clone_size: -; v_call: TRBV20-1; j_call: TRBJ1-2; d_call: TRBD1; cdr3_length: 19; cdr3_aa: CSARSGPFRQGAINYGYTF; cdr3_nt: TGCAGTGCTAGGTCGGGCCCTTTTAGACAGGGGGCGATTAACTATGGCTACACCTTC
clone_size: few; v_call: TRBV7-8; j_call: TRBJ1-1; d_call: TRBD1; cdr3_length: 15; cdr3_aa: CASSYLQGAGTEAFF; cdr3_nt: TGTGCCAGCAGCTACTTACAGGGGGCCGGTACTGAAGCTTTCTTT
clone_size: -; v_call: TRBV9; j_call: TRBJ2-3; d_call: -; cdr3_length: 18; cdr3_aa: CASSVDGSSSWRTDTQYF; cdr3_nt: TGTGCCAGCAGCGTGGATGGGTCTAGCTCCTGGAGGACAGATACGCAGTATTTT
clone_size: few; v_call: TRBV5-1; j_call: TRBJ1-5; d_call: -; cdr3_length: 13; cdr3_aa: CASSLDSHQPQHF; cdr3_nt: TGCGCCAGCAGCCTGGACAGCCATCAGCCCCAGCATTTT
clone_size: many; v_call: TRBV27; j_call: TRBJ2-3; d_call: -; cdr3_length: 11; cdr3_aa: CASNFADTQYF; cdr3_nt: TGTGCCAGCAACTTCGCAGATACGCAGTATTTT
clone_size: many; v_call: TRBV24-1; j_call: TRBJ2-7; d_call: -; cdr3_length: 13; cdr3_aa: CATSDWQGREQYF; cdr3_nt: TGTGCCACCAGTGATTGGCAGGGTAGAGAGCAGTACTTC
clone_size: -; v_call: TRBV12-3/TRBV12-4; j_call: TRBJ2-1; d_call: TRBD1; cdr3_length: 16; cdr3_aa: CASSPWKQGARGEQFF; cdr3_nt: TGTGCCAGCAGCCCATGGAAGCAGGGGGCGCGGGGTGAGCAGTTCTTC
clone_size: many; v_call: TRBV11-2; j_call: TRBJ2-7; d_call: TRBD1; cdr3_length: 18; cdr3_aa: CASSLGGSDRRTYYEQYF; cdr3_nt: TGTGCCAGCAGCTTAGGGGGCTCGGACAGGAGAACTTATTACGAGCAGTACTTC
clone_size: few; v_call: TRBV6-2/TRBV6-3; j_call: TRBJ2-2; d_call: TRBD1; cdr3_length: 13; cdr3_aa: CASTWDSPGELFF; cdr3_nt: TGTGCCAGCACGTGGGACAGCCCCGGGGAGCTGTTTTTT
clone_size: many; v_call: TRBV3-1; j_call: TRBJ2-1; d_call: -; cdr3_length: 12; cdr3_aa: CASSRSYNEQFF; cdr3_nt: TGTGCCAGCAGCAGGTCCTACAATGAGCAGTTCTTC
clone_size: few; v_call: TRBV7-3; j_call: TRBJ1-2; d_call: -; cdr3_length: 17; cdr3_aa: CASITHYRGRGIYGYTF; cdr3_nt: TGTGCCAGCATCACTCACTACCGGGGCCGGGGAATTTATGGCTACACCTTC
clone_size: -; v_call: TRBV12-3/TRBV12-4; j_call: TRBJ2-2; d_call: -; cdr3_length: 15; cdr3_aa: CASSNSTAGTGELFF; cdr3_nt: TGTGCCAGCAGCAACTCCACGGCGGGGACCGGGGAGCTGTTTTTT
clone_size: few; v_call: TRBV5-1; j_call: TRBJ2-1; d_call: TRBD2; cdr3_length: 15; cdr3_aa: CASSSRAGGQNEQFF; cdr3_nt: TGCGCCAGCAGCTCACGAGCGGGAGGGCAGAATGAGCAGTTCTTC
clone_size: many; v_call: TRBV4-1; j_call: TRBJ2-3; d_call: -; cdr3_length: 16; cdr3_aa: CASSQTIPSWGDTQYF; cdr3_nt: TGCGCCAGCAGCCAAACCATCCCGTCGTGGGGAGATACGCAGTATTTT
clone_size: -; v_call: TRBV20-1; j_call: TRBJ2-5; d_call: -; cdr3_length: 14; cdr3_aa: CSAPRQGPQETQYF; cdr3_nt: TGCAGTGCCCCTAGACAAGGGCCCCAAGAGACCCAGTACTTC
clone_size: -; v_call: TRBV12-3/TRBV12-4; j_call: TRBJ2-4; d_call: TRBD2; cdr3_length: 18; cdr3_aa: CASSLASGRWGAKNIQYF; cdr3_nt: TGTGCCAGCAGTTTGGCTAGCGGGAGGTGGGGGGCCAAAAACATTCAGTACTTC
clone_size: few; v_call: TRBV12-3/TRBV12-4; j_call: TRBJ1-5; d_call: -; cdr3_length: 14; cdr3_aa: CASSLTEGRDPGHF; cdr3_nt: TGTGCCAGCAGTTTAACGGAGGGCCGGGATCCAGGGCATTTT
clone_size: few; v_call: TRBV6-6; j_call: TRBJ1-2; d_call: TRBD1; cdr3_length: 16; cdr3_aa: CASSRLMNRGDYGYTF; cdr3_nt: TGTGCCAGCAGCCGCCTGATGAACAGGGGGGACTATGGCTACACCTTC
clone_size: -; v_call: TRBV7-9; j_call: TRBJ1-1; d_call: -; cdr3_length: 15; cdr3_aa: CASSPPQGVNTEAFF; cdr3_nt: TGTGCCAGCAGCCCCCCACAGGGTGTGAACACTGAAGCTTTCTTT
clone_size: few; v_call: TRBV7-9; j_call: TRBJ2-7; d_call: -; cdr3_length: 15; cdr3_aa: CASSLVSGRKREQYF; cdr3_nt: TGTGCCAGCAGCTTAGTATCGGGGCGCAAACGCGAGCAGTACTTC
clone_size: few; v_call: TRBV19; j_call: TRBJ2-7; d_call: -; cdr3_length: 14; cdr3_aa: CASSFGHPTFEQYF; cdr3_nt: TGTGCCAGTAGTTTTGGACACCCTACGTTTGAGCAGTACTTC
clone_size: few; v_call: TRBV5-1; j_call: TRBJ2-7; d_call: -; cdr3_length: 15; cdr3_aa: CASRREFGEGYEQYF; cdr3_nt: TGCGCCAGCCGCCGGGAGTTTGGGGAAGGCTACGAGCAGTACTTC
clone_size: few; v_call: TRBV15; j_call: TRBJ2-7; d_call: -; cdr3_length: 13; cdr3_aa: CATSRVYRDEQYF; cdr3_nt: TGTGCCACCAGCAGAGTCTACAGAGACGAGCAGTACTTC
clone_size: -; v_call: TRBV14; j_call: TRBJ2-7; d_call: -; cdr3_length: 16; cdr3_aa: CASSQPSGLSLYEQYF; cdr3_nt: TGTGCCAGCAGCCAACCTTCGGGACTTTCCCTGTACGAGCAGTACTTC
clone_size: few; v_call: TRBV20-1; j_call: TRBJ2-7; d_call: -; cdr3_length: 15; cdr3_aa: CSARYPTSPFYEQYF; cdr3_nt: TGCAGTGCTAGATACCCGACTAGTCCATTCTACGAGCAGTACTTC
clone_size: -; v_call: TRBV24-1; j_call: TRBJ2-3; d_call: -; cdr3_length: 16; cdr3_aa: CATSESPGLLTDTQYF; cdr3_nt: TGTGCCACCAGTGAATCCCCCGGACTGCTCACGGATACGCAGTATTTT
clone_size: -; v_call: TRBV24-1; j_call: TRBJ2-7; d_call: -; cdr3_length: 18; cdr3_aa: CATSGDPREKVPSYEQYF; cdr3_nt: TGTGCCACCAGTGGAGACCCCCGGGAGAAGGTTCCATCCTACGAGCAGTACTTC
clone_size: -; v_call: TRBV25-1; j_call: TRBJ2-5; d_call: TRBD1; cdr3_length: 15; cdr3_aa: CSSSEYLGQGETQYF; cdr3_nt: TGTTCCAGCAGTGAATACTTGGGACAGGGAGAGACCCAGTACTTC
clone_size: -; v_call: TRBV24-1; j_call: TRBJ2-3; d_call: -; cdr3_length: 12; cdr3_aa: CATSGETDTQYF; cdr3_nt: TGTGCCACCAGTGGGGAAACAGATACGCAGTATTTT
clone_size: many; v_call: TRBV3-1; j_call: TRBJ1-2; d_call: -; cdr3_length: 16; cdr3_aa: CASSQDRTTGLYGYTF; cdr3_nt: TGTGCCAGCAGCCAAGATCGTACAACAGGACTCTATGGCTACACCTTC
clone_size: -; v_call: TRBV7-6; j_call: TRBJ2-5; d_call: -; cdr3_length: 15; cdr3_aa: CASSAQLPYQETQYF; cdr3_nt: TGTGCCAGCAGCGCCCAGCTCCCGTACCAAGAGACCCAGTACTTC
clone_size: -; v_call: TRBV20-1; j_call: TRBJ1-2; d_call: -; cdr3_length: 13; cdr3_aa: CSAREDSPYGYTF; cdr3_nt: TGCAGTGCTAGGGAAGACAGCCCCTATGGCTACACCTTC
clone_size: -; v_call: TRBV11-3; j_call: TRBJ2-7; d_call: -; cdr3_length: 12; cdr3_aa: CASSPRGREQYF; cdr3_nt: TGTGCCAGCAGCCCTCGTGGGCGCGAGCAGTACTTC
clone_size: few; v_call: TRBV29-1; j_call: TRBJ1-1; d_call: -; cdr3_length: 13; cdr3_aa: CSGTREMNTEAFF; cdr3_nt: TGCAGCGGAACGAGGGAAATGAACACTGAAGCTTTCTTT
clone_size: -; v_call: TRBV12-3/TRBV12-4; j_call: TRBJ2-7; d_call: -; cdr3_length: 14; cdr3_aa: CASSRLTYSYEQYF; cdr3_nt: TGTGCCAGCAGTCGACTAACTTATTCCTACGAGCAGTACTTC
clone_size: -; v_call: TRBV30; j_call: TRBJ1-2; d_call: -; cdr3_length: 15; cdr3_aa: CAWSRPPTGTVGYTF; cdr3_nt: TGTGCCTGGAGCCGGCCCCCCACAGGGACTGTCGGCTACACCTTC
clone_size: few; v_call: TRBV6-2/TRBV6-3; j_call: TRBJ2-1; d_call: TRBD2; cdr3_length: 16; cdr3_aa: CASLPSGRAWYNEQFF; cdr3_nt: TGTGCCAGCTTGCCTAGCGGGAGGGCCTGGTACAATGAGCAGTTCTTC
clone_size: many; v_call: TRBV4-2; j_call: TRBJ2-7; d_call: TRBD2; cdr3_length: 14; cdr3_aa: CASSQLAGVFEQYF; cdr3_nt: TGTGCCAGCAGCCAACTAGCGGGAGTTTTTGAGCAGTACTTC